This T cell receptor beta chain originates from a study of response to subunit inactivated influenza vaccine. In its sample, this clonotype was seen a few times. CDR1 and CDR2 from the germline V gene are KGHSH and LQKENI. The germline V and J ends were trimmed by 1 base and 0 bases, with 8 bases remaining between them. This CDR3 comprises 15 residues. TCRdb re-called the RT-PCR reads through MiXCR, storing one row per CDR3 protein. The sample records hundreds of thousands of distinct CDR3 sequences, about 11% being singletons. The data were also submitted as part of a second study, on T cells expressing NK-cell markers. That investigation notes: Template switching by 5'RACE with UMIs generated the TCR beta cDNA.

The sequence derives from a man between 50 and 59 years old who received an inactivated influenza vaccine. The specimen comprised PBMCs from blood, sampled on the day of vaccination. The chain recombines TRBV18 with TRBJ2-3; D is perhaps TRBD1 or TRBD2 (5 bases each). CDR3 protein: CASSPQGSSTDTQYF. The CDR3 nucleotides are TGTGCCAGCTCACCACAGGGGAGTAGCACAGATACGCAGTATTTT.